This T cell receptor (beta chain) was documented in a study of T cell responses to AZD1222 COVID-19 vaccine. Study conclusions and caveats: Along spike, vaccine-associated CD4 TCRs were found throughout, with dominance at 160-218 and 743-854.

The table came from immunoSEQ multiplex PCR; TCRdb's copy has only in-frame clones and leaves some out. The table has more than 95,000 clones, over 80% seen once. The CDR3 extends over 13 amino acids. Trimming removed 0 bases from V and 7 bases from J, with 4 bases in between. CDR1 and CDR2 (germline): MGHRA, YSYEKL. In the case of this clone: As yet, its antigen is unknown.

The J gene is TRBJ1-6, the V gene TRBV4-1, with unresolved D. Material: peripheral blood, obtained on day 0 of AZD1222 vaccination. The origin of this receptor is an adult in good health. Here the CDR3 reads CASSQDGNSPLHF. The CDR3 DNA reads TGCGCCAGCAGCCAAGATGGGAATTCACCCCTCCACTTT.